The 4 T cell receptor beta chains given below trace back to one sample, sequenced in a study of T cell repertoires in cytomegalovirus infection (dated by TCRdb to the late 2010s). Which antigens these TCRs recognize remains unknown. The treatment or condition label, as the study defines it: in vitro stimulation with specific CMV peptide epitopes to enrich CMV-specific T cells. The sequencing machine was an Illumina HiSeq 1500. The raw public reads went through TCRdb reprocessing: fastp at Q25, MiXCR clone calling, in-frame beta chains kept. Identical CDR3 proteins give one entry, which carries the most common genes and DNA. This sample comprises some 480,000 distinct CDR3 sequences, around 30% of them detected only once. In total, the top ten clones hold around a sixth of the sample. Sequencing was performed on cultured PBMCs, taken from culture after CMV antigen stimulation. The receptors were sampled from a human donor in good health (CMV status not recorded). Some clones in this sample may be carry-over from other donors' samples.

The rearrangement links TRBV12-3 or TRBV12-4 to TRBJ2-7, with a possible D match to TRBD2 (6 bases). This CDR3 has 13 residues. Deletions cut 4 bases from V and 6 bases from J, with 13 bases between. As DNA, the CDR3 is TGTGCCAGCAGTTCTGGGCGGGGAAGCGAGCAGTACGTC. Its translation is CASSSGRGSEQYV.

The chain employs TRBV6-2 or TRBV6-3 and TRBJ2-7; D gene ambiguous. Trimming removed 6 bases at V and 0 bases at J, with 12 bases between. The CDR3 has 14 amino acids. The germline V gene has CDR1 MNHEY and CDR2 SVGEGT. The CDR3 DNA sequence: TGTGCCAGCAGGGCCTCGACCTTCTCCTACGAGCAGTACTTC. Protein product: CASRASTFSYEQYF.

The CDR3 nucleotides read TGTGCCAGCTCTGTATTCCGGACAGGGGGGATGAACACTGAAGCTTTCTTT. It codes for CASSVFRTGGMNTEAFF. This chain connects TRBV7-6 to TRBJ1-1; TRBD1 aligns across 10 bases. J lost 0 bases, V lost 8 bases, and 12 bases had no gene match. The CDR3 has 17 residues. CDR1 is SGHVS and CDR2 is FNYEAQ in the germline V gene.

The rearrangement uses TRBV27 and TRBJ2-1, with D tentatively TRBD2 (5 bases). The ends were cut back, 0 bases at V and 6 bases at J, with 9 bases in the middle. Per germline, CDR1 MNHEY and CDR2 SMNVEV (reference sequence). This CDR3 is built from 14 residues. The CDR3 bases are TGTGCCAGCAGTTTATCAGTAGAGGGCAATGAGCAGTTCTTC. As protein: CASSLSVEGNEQFF.